Listed here is a single TCR beta chain. Sequencing of TCR beta was carried out in blood CD8+ and CD4+ T cells. TEMRA cells were enriched by FACS, and CD4+ and CD8+ T cells were negatively isolated. This CDR3 is built from 15 residues. Germline CDR1 reads SGHTA; CDR2 reads FQGNSA. The junction had 6 bases not matched to a gene; V was cut back by 4 bases and J by 6 bases. Reverse transcription of about 0.5 to 1 ug RNA used random hexamers. Amplification of TCR beta CDR3 across 54 Vbeta and 13 Jbeta was performed with immunoSEQ multiplex PCR. Each CDR3 protein is one row after TCRdb ran MiXCR on the immunoSEQ multiplex PCR reads. The table has around 150,000 distinct CDR3 sequences, around 93% seen once; the top ten hold approximately 0.14%. This sample was taken from a study of CD8 T cells in Susac syndrome.

The sequenced sample consisted of CD4+ T cells from PBMCs. The TCR originated in a human donor in good health. This chain connects TRBV7-2 to TRBJ2-5; 12 bases align to TRBD2. CDR3 nucleotides: TGTGCCAGCAGCTGGACTAGCGGGGAGGGAAAGACCCAGTACTTC. It codes for CASSWTSGEGKTQYF.